These 22 T cell receptor beta chains were sequenced from one sample in a study of Graves' ophthalmopathy and Graves' hyperthyroidism. TCR beta CDR3 regions were amplified from RNA transcripts. Amplification began with first-round RT-PCR using HTBI primers, then second-round multiplex PCR was performed. MiXCR was run by TCRdb on the multiplex PCR reads, yielding one entry per CDR3 protein. This table has hundreds of thousands of distinct CDR3 sequences, approximately 21% appearing once. Sample: peripheral blood. The receptors stem from a woman younger than 30 with stable Graves' hyperthyroidism. Some clones in this sample may be carry-over from other donors' samples.

V is TRBV20-1 and J is TRBJ2-7; D is possibly TRBD1 (6 bases). Germline CDR1 reads DFQATT; CDR2 reads SNEGSKA (reference sequence). This CDR3 comprises 13 residues. Trimming took 4 bases from V and 1 from J, leaving 11 bases between them. The CDR3 DNA reads as TGCAGTGCTAAAACAGGGATTTCCTACGAGCAGTACTTC. Translated, it gives CSAKTGISYEQYF.

This clonotype has ten or more counts. The chain couples TRBV19 to TRBJ2-2; unclear D gene. Germline V gene sequence: CDR1 LNHDA, CDR2 SQIVND (reference sequence). The CDR3 spans 13 residues. V lost 0 bases and J lost 10, with 9 bases in between. The CDR3 reads CASSIDVRSELFF. Written as DNA, the CDR3 is TGTGCCAGTAGTATAGACGTCCGATCGGAGCTGTTTTTT.

This clonotype has only a few counts. This chain's CDR3 is CASSEIHRNTEAFF. For the CDR3, the DNA is TGTGCCAGCAGTGAAATTCATAGGAACACTGAAGCTTTCTTT. The chain is built from TRBV6-1 and TRBJ1-1; D uncertain. The CDR3 is 14 amino acids. With 2 bases removed from V and 1 base from J, the gap between germline ends came to 8 bases. CDR1 and CDR2 from the germline V gene are MNHNS and SASEGT.

In nucleotides, the CDR3 is TGTGCCAGCAGCCAACAACGGGACAGGAGCTCCTACGAGCAGTACTTC. Its translation is CASSQQRDRSSYEQYF. The chain employs TRBV11-2 and TRBJ2-7; TRBD1 matches 8 bases. Looked up from germline, CDR1 is SGHAT and CDR2 is FQNNGV. The CDR3 runs 16 residues. Trimming took 5 bases from V and 0 from J; bases not matched to a gene: 9.

This clonotype came up a few times. A much bigger clone sits one base away, suggesting this may be a read error. The chain uses TRBV5-1 and TRBJ1-2; TRBD1 might be the D (6 bases). This CDR3 has 18 amino acids. Trimming shortened V by 4 bases and J by 1 base, and 23 bases separated the two germline ends. CDR1 and CDR2 (germline): SGHRS, YFSETQ. The DNA for the CDR3 is TGCGCCAGCAGCCCCAGCGGGGGGCGATTCCCCCTTAACTATGGCTACACCTTC. Protein: CASSPSGGRFPLNYGYTF.

This rearrangement joins TRBV19 to TRBJ1-1; perhaps TRBD1 as D (5 bases). CDR1 is LNHDA and CDR2 is SQIVND in the germline V gene (reference sequence). Trimming shortened V by 9 bases and J by 1 base, and 12 bases separated the two germline ends. The CDR3 has 13 amino acids. CDR3 in DNA: TGTGCCAGCTCGACAGTAAGGAACACTGAAGCTTTCTTT. This gives the protein CASSTVRNTEAFF.

The V and J genes are TRBV5-1 and TRBJ2-2; 9 bases are a match to TRBD1. Germline V lookup: CDR1 SGHRS, CDR2 YFSETQ. The CDR3 sequence is 15 residues long. The J segment lost 7 bases and the V segment lost 1 base, leaving 5 bases of the junction unmatched. DNA for the CDR3: TGCGCCAGCAGCTTGTCGGACAGGGGCGGCGGGGAGCTGTTTTTT. This codes for CASSLSDRGGGELFF.

In this sample, this clonotype turned up many times. The chain combines TRBV18 with TRBJ1-1; the D is unclear. CDR1 and CDR2 (germline): KGHSH, LQKENI. Between the trimmed V and J ends, which lost 6 bases and 4 bases, there was a span of 15 bases. The CDR3 runs 14 residues. In nucleotides, the CDR3 is TGTGCCAGCTCGCTCAATCGGGAAACCACTGAAGCTTTCTTT. This gives the protein CASSLNRETTEAFF.

The chain recombines TRBV5-6 with TRBJ1-2; possibly TRBD1 for D (6 bases). The CDR3 consists of 17 residues. The V gene's germline CDR1 is SGHDT and CDR2 YYEEEE. The V end lost 0 bases, the J end lost 2 bases, and 17 bases lay between the germline ends. Written as DNA, the CDR3 is TGTGCCAGCAGCTTGGACGGGGGGCATCCTTTGAACTATGGCTACACCTTC. It specifies CASSLDGGHPLNYGYTF.

The genes are TRBV11-2 and TRBJ2-5; possible D gene TRBD2, 5 bases. The V end lost 3 bases, the J end lost 1 base, and 18 bases lay between the germline ends. The germline gives CDR1 SGHAT, CDR2 FQNNGV. The CDR3 has 17 amino acids. The CDR3 loop reads CASSFLILEGLQETQYF. The CDR3, as DNA: TGTGCCAGCAGCTTCCTCATTCTGGAAGGACTCCAAGAGACCCAGTACTTC. The full variable domain, its missing parts supplied by reference TRBV11-2 and TRBJ2-5, is EAGVAQSPRYKIIEKRQSVAFWCNPISGHATLYWYQQILGQGPKLLIQFQNNGVVDDSQLPKDRFSAERLKGVDSTLKIQPAKLEDSAVYLCASSFLILEGLQETQYFGPGTRLLVL.

This clonotype has a count of ten or more. CDR3 DNA sequence: TGTGCCAGCAGCCCAGGACAGGGAGGAAGGCCCACTGAAGCTTTCTTT. This encodes CASSPGQGGRPTEAFF. This chain joins TRBV7-2 and TRBJ1-1; 8 bases align to TRBD1. Germline V lookup: CDR1 SGHTA, CDR2 FQGNSA. This CDR3 spans 16 amino acids. With 5 bases clipped from V and 4 bases from J, the junction kept 12 bases outside the gene matches.

This clonotype has a count of ten or more. This sequence joins TRBV6-1 and TRBJ1-1; D is ambiguous. This CDR3 is 12 amino acids long. Per the germline V gene, CDR1 is MNHNS and CDR2 is SASEGT. V was shortened by 8 bases and J by 2 bases, with 9 bases between the two germline ends. The CDR3 bases are TGTGCCAGCGGCCGGGTCAACACTGAAGCTTTCTTT. Protein product: CASGRVNTEAFF.

This clonotype occurred many times. This rearrangement joins TRBV7-2 to TRBJ2-1; TRBD2 might be the D (5 bases). This CDR3 has 13 amino acids. CDR1 and CDR2 from the germline V gene are SGHTA and FQGNSA. V lost 6 bases and J lost 6, with 12 bases in between. The chain's CDR3 is CASRTNGVNEQFF. CDR3 DNA sequence: TGTGCCAGCAGAACTAACGGGGTCAATGAGCAGTTCTTC.

A word on this clonotype: A much larger clone lies one base from this, so it may be a read error. The gene calls are TRBV5-1 and TRBJ1-1, with D tentatively TRBD1 (5 bases). In germline, CDR1 is SGHRS, CDR2 YFSETQ. The CDR3 runs to 15 residues. The CDR3 DNA is TGCGCCAGCAGCTCCGAATCAGGGTTGAACACTGAATCTTTCTTT. Residues: CASSSESGLNTESFF. Full variable domain (rest looked up from reference TRBV5-1 and TRBJ1-1): KAGVTQTPRYLIKTRGQQVTLSCSPISGHRSVSWYQQTPGQGLQFLFEYFSETQRNKGNFPGRFSGRQFSNSRSEMNVSTLELGDSALYLCASSSESGLNTESFFGQGTRLTVV.

The chain is built from TRBV12-3 or TRBV12-4 and TRBJ1-1; a weak D match, TRBD1 (6 bases). The CDR3 covers 13 residues. Trimming shortened V by 6 bases and J by 7 bases, and 15 bases separated the two germline ends. The CDR3 bases are TGTGCCAGCAGACCCAGGGGAATAGGTGAAGCTTTCTTT. This codes for CASRPRGIGEAFF.

Comment on this clonotype: A much larger clone differs from this one at a single base, so this may be a read error. The rearrangement joins TRBV28 to TRBJ1-5; D is ambiguous. Germline V lookup: CDR1 MDHEN, CDR2 SYDVKM. The CDR3 is made up of 16 amino acids. Here the CDR3 DNA reads TGTGCCAGCAGTTTGGTGGGGTTCGCTAGCAATCAGCCCCAGCAGTTT. Protein: CASSLVGFASNQPQQF.

Worth noting for this clonotype: A much larger clone is a single base away; this may be a read error. Since the CDR3 does not end with the conserved phenylalanine or tryptophan, this likely comes from a read error. The rearrangement joins TRBV6-1 to TRBJ2-2, with unresolved D. Trimming removed 7 bases from V and 6 bases from J, with 18 bases in between. The CDR3 extends over 15 amino acids. Germline-derived CDR1 and CDR2 are MNHNS and SASEGT. The CDR3 reads CASIRRQEYSGELFY. The CDR3 nucleotides are TGTGCCAGCATCCGAAGGCAGGAATACTCCGGGGAGCTGTTTTAT.

Many counts were recorded for this clonotype. The chain links TRBV28 to TRBJ2-5; 8 nucleotides align to TRBD2. Trimming cost V 4 bases and J 2 bases; bases outside gene matches: 3. The CDR3 length is 14 residues. Germline V gene lookup returns CDR1 MDHEN and CDR2 SYDVKM. DNA of the CDR3: TGTGCCAGCAGTTCGGGAGGGAAACAAGAGACCCAGTACTTC. Protein sequence: CASSSGGKQETQYF.

This clonotype was counted many times. The chain recombines TRBV29-1 with TRBJ2-5; D ambiguous. Germline lookup yields CDR1 SQVTM and CDR2 ANQGSEA. V lost 7 bases to trimming and J lost 7 bases, with 16 bases between them. CDR3 size: 12 residues. The CDR3, as DNA: TGCAGCGATATGGTTCGACTGGGGACCCAGTACTTC. It specifies CSDMVRLGTQYF.

This sequence joins TRBV16 and TRBJ1-5, with D uncertain. Per germline, CDR1 KGHSY and CDR2 FQNENV. The CDR3 totals 14 residues. V gave up 4 bases and J gave up 3 bases, with 10 bases separating them. CDR3 DNA sequence: TGTGCCAGCAGCCCCAGCCATCCCAATCAGCCCCAGCATTTT. Translation: CASSPSHPNQPQHF.

In its sample, this clonotype was seen many times. The chain employs TRBV6-2 or TRBV6-3 and TRBJ1-5; TRBD1 matches 7 bases. The CDR3 covers 18 residues. CDR1 is MNHEY, CDR2 SVGEGT, per germline. With 2 bases clipped from V and 0 bases from J, the junction kept 10 bases outside the gene matches. The CDR3 nucleotides read TGTGCCAGCAGTTACGGGGGACAGAATGACTATAGCAATCAGCCCCAGCATTTT. Translating it yields CASSYGGQNDYSNQPQHF.

V and J are TRBV30 and TRBJ1-5, with D possibly matching TRBD1 (5 bases). The germline V gene has CDR1 GTSNPN and CDR2 SVGIG (reference sequence). Between the trimmed V and J ends, which lost 1 base and 12 bases, there was a span of 10 bases. The CDR3 covers 11 residues. The CDR3 DNA is TGTGCCTGGAGTGGCCAGGGCATCCAGCATTTT. Residues: CAWSGQGIQHF.